The sequence of this T cell receptor beta chain was determined in a study of persistence of HIV-infected CD4 T cells. Study in general: Donors were ART-treated; their CMV- and Gag-responding CD4+ T cells were isolated.

Germline lookup yields CDR1 SGHVS and CDR2 FQNEAQ. CDR3 length: 16 residues. The V gene lost 1 base and the J gene lost 1 base, with 13 bases spanning the gap. Comments on this clone: The antigen is not known.

Stimulation used 10 ug/mL lysate from CMV-infected fibroblasts. Memory cells lacking CD40L and CD69 with high CD45RO were sorted. The immunoSEQ assay was version 4, run in survey mode. TCRdb's copy holds only in-frame clones and misses some; the assay was immunoSEQ multiplex PCR. Found here are approximately 35,000 clones, roughly four fifths of them singletons; the top ten hold just over 0.85%. The rearrangement joins TRBV7-8 to TRBJ1-1, with TRBD1 as a possible D gene (6 bases). Here the sequenced sample was CD4+ T cells sorted from PBMCs after 18-hour stimulation, taken from a patient who received antiretroviral therapy. The sequence was collected from an adult man with HIV who was CMV-seropositive. CDR3 DNA sequence: TGTGCCAGCAGCTTAGGGGGGGCCGGGGGGAACACTGAAGCTTTCTTT. Amino acid sequence: CASSLGGAGGNTEAFF.